Described below is a single T cell receptor beta chain sequence and its context. Its antigen is unknown. The data originate from a study of CD8 T cells in ankylosing spondylitis. Study results and limitations: Significant enrichment of disease-linked clones was reported in matched ankylosing spondylitis synovial fluid. What seemed typical of ankylosing spondylitis blood was a TCR beta motif built from roughly 8 highly homologous variants.

The CDR3 is 16 residues long. Germline V gives CDR1 SGHTA, CDR2 FQGNSA. V was clipped by 1 base and J by 7 bases, with 17 bases between them. TCRdb reanalysed the 5' RACE reads using MiXCR and keeps one entry per CDR3 protein. Of some 840,000 distinct CDR3 sequences detected, about an eighth appear once; the ten largest clones hold approximately 0.46%. The receptor comes from a male donor with ankylosing spondylitis. The sample was blood, either unsorted or a sorted T cell fraction (not recorded which). The V and J genes are TRBV7-2 and TRBJ1-5; D call uncertain. DNA of the CDR3: TGTGCCAGCAGCTTAGTGGCTGCCACCGGGAGACAGCCCCAGCATTTT. This codes for CASSLVAATGRQPQHF.